This T cell receptor beta chain was profiled in a study of cytomegalovirus exposure and HLA in healthy donors. Regarding the study as a whole: Indistinguishable V segments, including TRBV6-2 and TRBV6-3, were excluded. Roughly uniform sequencing depth across donors was assumed, possibly incorrectly. In an earlier analysis, about 87% or about 30%: the productive usage of most TCR beta V segments.

The PCR ran on 60 Vbeta and 13 Jbeta primers. Methods used by the authors: A later analysis counted 65 million to 90 million unique TCR beta chains, some 10 million shared. Assay used: immunoSEQ multiplex PCR; TCRdb lists only in-frame clones, some missing. V, J and clone size were drawn from that table, and D and trimming were deduced from the DNA. The table includes under 200,000 clones, approximately 72% detected once. V lost 2 bases to trimming and J lost 10 bases, with 19 bases between them. The CDR3 runs 15 residues. Germline CDR1 reads MNHNY; CDR2 reads SVGAGI (reference sequence). This clone was observed a few times. The antigen remains undetermined.

The V and J genes are TRBV6-6 and TRBJ2-3; TRBD2 might be the D (5 bases). Sample: PBMCs. The TCR sequence derives from a man aged 18 to 30 in good health and CMV-seronegative. The CDR3 DNA follows: TGTGCCAGCAGTTACCCCCCCGGACTTAGCTCGGCGCAGTATTTT. Protein product: CASSYPPGLSSAQYF.